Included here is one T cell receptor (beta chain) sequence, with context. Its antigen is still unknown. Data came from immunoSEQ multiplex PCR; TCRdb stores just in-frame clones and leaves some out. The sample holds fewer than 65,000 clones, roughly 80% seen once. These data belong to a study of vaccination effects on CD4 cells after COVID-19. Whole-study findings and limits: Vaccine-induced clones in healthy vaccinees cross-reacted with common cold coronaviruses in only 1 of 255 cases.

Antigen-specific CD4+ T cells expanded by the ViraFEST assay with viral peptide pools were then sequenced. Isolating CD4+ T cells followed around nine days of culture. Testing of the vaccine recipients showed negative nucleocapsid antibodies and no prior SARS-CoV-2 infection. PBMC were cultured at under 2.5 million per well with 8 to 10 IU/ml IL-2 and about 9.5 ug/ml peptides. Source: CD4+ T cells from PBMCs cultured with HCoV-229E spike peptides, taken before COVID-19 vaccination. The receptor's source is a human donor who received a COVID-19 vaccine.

The CDR3 here is CASSQEFGRSTDTQYF. DNA of the CDR3: TGCGCCAGCAGCCAAGAGTTCGGGCGGTCCACAGATACGCAGTATTTT. The chain joins TRBV4-3 to TRBJ2-3, with unresolved D. The CDR3 consists of 16 residues. Between the trimmed V and J ends, which lost 0 bases and 2 bases, there was a span of 12 bases. Germline V gene lookup returns CDR1 LGHNA and CDR2 YSLEER.